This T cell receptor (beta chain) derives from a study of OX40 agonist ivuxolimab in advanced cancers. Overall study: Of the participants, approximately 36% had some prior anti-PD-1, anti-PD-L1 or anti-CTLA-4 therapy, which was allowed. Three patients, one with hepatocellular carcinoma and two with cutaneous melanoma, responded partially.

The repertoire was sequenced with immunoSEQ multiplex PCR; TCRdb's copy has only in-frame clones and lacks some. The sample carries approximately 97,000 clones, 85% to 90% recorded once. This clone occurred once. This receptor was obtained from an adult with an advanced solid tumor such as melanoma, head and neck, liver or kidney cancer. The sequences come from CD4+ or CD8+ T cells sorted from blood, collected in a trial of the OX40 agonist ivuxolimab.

The CDR3 is CASSFPPSTSGPYNEQFF. CDR3 nucleotide sequence: TGTGCCAGCAGCTTTCCCCCTTCGACTAGCGGCCCCTACAATGAGCAGTTCTTC. This chain connects TRBV13 to TRBJ2-1, with TRBD2 matching 9 bases. Germline V gene sequence: CDR1 PRHDT, CDR2 FYEKMQ (reference sequence). The V segment lost 3 bases and the J segment 2 bases; nucleotides outside the gene matches: 11. The CDR3 consists of 18 residues.